This is a list of T cell receptor beta chains from one sample in a study of T cell clones after liver transplantation. Data came from immunoSEQ multiplex PCR; TCRdb stores just in-frame clones and leaves some out. This sample has 68,000 or so clones, with about 91% found just once. Sequenced here: CD4+ T cells from blood, sampled approximately 26 months after liver transplant. Every receptor here comes from a human patient who received a liver transplant. The graft donor may have contributed some T cells. CDR3s include the opening cysteine and the closing phenylalanine or tryptophan. The D gene is left open where the match is weak. Expanded clones get a size class; other rows say once, few or many, or leave the size out.

J gene,D gene,V gene,clone size,CDR3 protein,CDR3 DNA
TRBJ2-5,TRBD1,TRBV9,NA,CASSVGQGRETQYF,TGTGCCAGCAGCGTAGGACAGGGAAGGGAGACCCAGTACTTC
TRBJ1-1,NA,TRBV19,once,CASNLGARDTEAFF,TGTGCCAGTAATCTGGGGGCGCGGGACACTGAAGCTTTCTTT
TRBJ2-1,NA,TRBV19,NA,CASRIPDSNEQFF,TGTGCCAGTCGAATCCCGGATTCCAATGAGCAGTTCTTC
TRBJ2-7,NA,TRBV19,NA,CASALSGTNSYEQYF,TGTGCCAGTGCCTTATCCGGGACAAACTCCTACGAGCAGTACTTC
TRBJ1-1,NA,TRBV21-1,NA,CASSSRGGRAFF,TGTGCCAGCAGCAGTCGGGGGGGTAGAGCTTTCTTT
TRBJ2-3,TRBD2,TRBV11-2,NA,CASSPGLARTSTDTQYF,TGTGCCAGCAGCCCGGGACTAGCGCGTACTAGCACAGATACGCAGTATTTT
TRBJ2-1,NA,TRBV11-2,NA,CASSARRGSSYNEQFF,TGTGCCAGCAGCGCTCGACGGGGTAGCTCCTACAATGAGCAGTTCTTC
TRBJ2-2,NA,TRBV5-6,NA,CASNRVVGTGELFF,TGTGCCAGCAACCGGGTCGTAGGCACCGGGGAGCTGTTTTTT
TRBJ1-5,NA,TRBV6-1,NA,CASTNSNQPQHF,TGTGCCAGCACTAATAGCAATCAGCCCCAGCATTTT
TRBJ2-7,TRBD2,TRBV29-1,NA,CSAQPAGAPYEQYF,TGCAGCGCCCAACCCGCGGGAGCCCCCTACGAGCAGTACTTC
TRBJ2-7,NA,TRBV7-2,NA,CASSHGTGGSIAYEQYF,TGTGCCAGCAGCCACGGGACAGGCGGGAGTATCGCGTACGAGCAGTACTTC
TRBJ2-3,NA,TRBV11-3,NA,CASRLSSGTDTQYF,TGTGCCAGCAGATTGTCTTCCGGCACAGATACGCAGTATTTT
TRBJ2-4,NA,TRBV10-2,NA,CASSESTGAPDIQYF,TGCGCCAGCAGTGAGTCAACCGGGGCACCCGACATTCAGTACTTC
TRBJ2-3,TRBD1,TRBV9,NA,CASSSDRGARDTQYF,TGTGCCAGCAGCTCGGACAGGGGGGCGAGGGATACGCAGTATTTT
TRBJ1-2,NA,TRBV5-4,NA,CASSVPTGNYGYTF,TGTGCCAGCAGCGTCCCTACAGGGAACTATGGCTACACCTTC
TRBJ2-7,TRBD2,TRBV5-1,NA,CASREASGMYEQYF,TGCGCCAGCAGGGAGGCTAGCGGGATGTACGAGCAGTACTTC
TRBJ2-3,NA,TRBV7-9,once,CASSLVGSTDTQYF,TGTGCCAGCAGCTTAGTTGGTAGCACAGATACGCAGTATTTT
TRBJ1-5,TRBD1,TRBV4-3,once,CASSQDDRGAQPQHF,TGCGCCAGCAGCCAGGACGACAGGGGCGCTCAGCCCCAGCATTTT
TRBJ2-5,TRBD1,TRBV11-3,NA,CASSQRQGALAPTAQYF,TGTGCCAGCAGCCAAAGACAGGGGGCGTTGGCCCCCACGGCCCAGTACTTC
TRBJ2-1,TRBD2,TRBV11-2,few,CASSWGLASYNEQFF,TGTGCCAGCAGCTGGGGACTAGCTTCCTACAATGAGCAGTTCTTC
TRBJ1-2,NA,TRBV27,NA,CASSFGGTYGYTF,TGTGCCAGCAGTTTCGGGGGAACCTATGGCTACACCTTC
TRBJ2-4,NA,TRBV7-8,NA,CASSLQPTLAKNIQYF,TGTGCCAGCAGCCTACAGCCAACTTTAGCCAAAAACATTCAGTACTTC
TRBJ1-5,TRBD1,TRBV25-1,NA,CASRGQGGNQPQHF,TGTGCCAGCAGGGGACAGGGAGGTAATCAGCCCCAGCATTTT
TRBJ1-4,TRBD1,TRBV11-2,few,CASSPGDRVVEKLFF,TGTGCCAGCAGCCCAGGGGACAGGGTGGTTGAAAAACTGTTTTTT
TRBJ2-7,NA,TRBV9,few,CAPPPVSYEQYF,TGTGCCCCCCCACCGGTATCCTACGAGCAGTACTTC
TRBJ1-2,NA,TRBV2,NA,CASSVGGDGYTF,TGTGCCAGCAGTGTTGGGGGAGATGGCTACACCTTC
TRBJ2-2,NA,TRBV7-8,NA,CASSHWAGELFF,TGTGCCAGCAGCCACTGGGCCGGGGAGCTGTTTTTT
TRBJ2-5,NA,TRBV27,once,CASSLRRRQTQYF,TGTGCCAGCAGTTTAAGAAGGAGACAGACCCAGTACTTC
TRBJ2-4,NA,TRBV7-4,NA,CASSIGGLAKNIQYF,TGTGCCAGCAGCATCGGGGGACTAGCCAAAAACATTCAGTACTTC
TRBJ2-7,NA,TRBV6-6,NA,CASSYSKADPEQYF,TGTGCCAGCAGTTACTCGAAGGCGGATCCAGAGCAGTACTTC
TRBJ1-2,NA,TRBV29-1,NA,CSVDGPYGDGYTF,TGCAGCGTCGATGGGCCCTACGGTGATGGCTACACCTTC
TRBJ1-1,NA,TRBV5-1,NA,CASSLGGTVNTEAFF,TGCGCCAGCAGCTTGGGGGGGACGGTGAACACTGAAGCTTTCTTT
TRBJ2-3,NA,TRBV9,NA,CASSTTSSDTDTQYF,TGTGCCAGCAGCACCACTAGCTCCGACACAGATACGCAGTATTTT
TRBJ2-1,TRBD2,TRBV5-1,NA,CASSLVLAGAYNEQFF,TGCGCCAGCAGCTTGGTGCTAGCGGGAGCCTACAATGAGCAGTTCTTC
TRBJ2-1,NA,TRBV5-1,NA,CASRRTTSNEQFF,TGCGCCAGCAGACGCACCACCTCCAATGAGCAGTTCTTC
TRBJ2-7,TRBD1,TRBV14,NA,CASSQLGDSFSYEQYF,TGTGCCAGCAGCCAGCTGGGGGACAGTTTCTCCTACGAGCAGTACTTC
TRBJ1-4,NA,TRBV15,NA,CATRLDRTNEKLFF,TGTGCCACCAGACTTGACAGAACTAATGAAAAACTGTTTTTT
TRBJ1-3,TRBD1,TRBV4-2,NA,CASSQTTGASYGNTIYF,TGTGCCAGCAGCCAGACGACAGGGGCGTCATATGGAAACACCATATATTTT
TRBJ1-5,NA,TRBV7-6,NA,CASSRQTGVNQPQHF,TGTGCCAGCAGCCGCCAGACAGGAGTCAATCAGCCCCAGCATTTT
TRBJ2-7,NA,TRBV13,NA,CASTFKTSSESYEQYF,TGTGCCAGCACGTTCAAGACTAGTTCAGAAAGCTACGAGCAGTACTTC
TRBJ2-1,NA,TRBV21-1,NA,CASSKYGLAGVNEQFF,TGTGCCAGCAGCAAATACGGTCTAGCGGGAGTCAATGAGCAGTTCTTC
TRBJ2-2,TRBD2,TRBV19,NA,CASRPLAGEGDGELFF,TGTGCCAGTAGACCACTAGCGGGAGAAGGAGACGGGGAGCTGTTTTTT
TRBJ2-1,TRBD2,TRBV27,NA,CASRWGGRSSYNEQFF,TGTGCCAGCAGATGGGGCGGGAGGAGCTCCTACAATGAGCAGTTCTTC
TRBJ2-7,NA,TRBV5-1,NA,CASSLEGGTQYF,TGCGCCAGCAGCTTGGAGGGAGGAACCCAGTACTTC
TRBJ2-1,NA,TRBV19,NA,CASSMPLGGLSVNEQFF,TGTGCCAGTAGTATGCCTCTGGGCGGACTGAGCGTGAATGAGCAGTTCTTC
TRBJ2-5,TRBD2,TRBV7-2,NA,CASSLSLAGGKTQYF,TGTGCCAGCAGCTTATCGCTAGCGGGAGGAAAGACCCAGTACTTC
TRBJ2-1,TRBD2,TRBV28,NA,CASSAPLGRAGEIF,TGTGCCAGCAGCGCTCCCCTTGGAAGAGCGGGAGAAATCTTC
TRBJ2-1,TRBD2,TRBV6-5,NA,CASSSGTSGNNEQFF,TGTGCCAGCAGTTCCGGGACTAGCGGTAACAATGAGCAGTTCTTC
TRBJ2-3,TRBD1,TRBV10-2,NA,CASRKTGMTDTQYF,TGCGCCAGCAGAAAGACAGGGATGACAGATACGCAGTATTTT
TRBJ2-7,TRBD1,TRBV5-6,NA,CASSFGQVAYEQYF,TGTGCCAGCAGCTTTGGACAGGTTGCCTACGAGCAGTACTTC
TRBJ1-5,TRBD1,TRBV28,NA,CATASGQSNQPQHF,TGTGCCACAGCCTCGGGACAGAGCAATCAGCCCCAGCATTTT
TRBJ2-2,NA,TRBV5-6,NA,CASSLAVRATGELFF,TGTGCCAGCAGCTTGGCCGTTAGAGCCACCGGGGAGCTGTTTTTT
TRBJ2-2,NA,TRBV19,few,CASWRGSRSGELFF,TGTGCCAGTTGGAGGGGGAGCCGGTCCGGGGAGCTGTTTTTT
TRBJ1-1,NA,TRBV10-1,NA,CASSEFLGSRGTEAFF,TGCGCCAGCAGTGAGTTTTTGGGCTCCAGAGGGACTGAAGCTTTCTTT
TRBJ2-1,NA,TRBV5-6,NA,CASSGGPGNEQFF,TGTGCCAGCAGCGGCGGACCGGGCAATGAGCAGTTCTTC